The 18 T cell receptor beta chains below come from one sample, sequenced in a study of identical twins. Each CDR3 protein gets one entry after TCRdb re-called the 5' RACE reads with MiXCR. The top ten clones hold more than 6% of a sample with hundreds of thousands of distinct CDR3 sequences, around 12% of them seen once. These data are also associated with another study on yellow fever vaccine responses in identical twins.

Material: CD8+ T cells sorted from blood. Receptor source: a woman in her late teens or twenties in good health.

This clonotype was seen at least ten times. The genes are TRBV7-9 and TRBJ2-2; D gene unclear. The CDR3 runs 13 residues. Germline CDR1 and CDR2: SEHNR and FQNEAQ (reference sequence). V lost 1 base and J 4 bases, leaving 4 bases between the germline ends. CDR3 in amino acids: CASSLVPTGELFF. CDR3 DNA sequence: TGTGCCAGCAGCTTAGTTCCCACCGGGGAGCTGTTTTTT.

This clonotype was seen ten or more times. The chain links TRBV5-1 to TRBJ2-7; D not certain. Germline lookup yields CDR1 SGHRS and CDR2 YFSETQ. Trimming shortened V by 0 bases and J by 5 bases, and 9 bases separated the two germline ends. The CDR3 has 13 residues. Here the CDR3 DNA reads TGCGCCAGCAGCTTGGGCCTAACAGACGAGCAGTACTTC. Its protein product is CASSLGLTDEQYF.

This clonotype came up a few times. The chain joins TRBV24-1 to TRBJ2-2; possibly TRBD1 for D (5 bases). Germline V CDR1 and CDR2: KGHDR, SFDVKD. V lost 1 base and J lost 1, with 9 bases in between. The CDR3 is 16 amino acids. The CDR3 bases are TGTGCCACCAGTGATTTTCCAGGGATGAACACCGGGGAGCTGTTTTTT. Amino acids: CATSDFPGMNTGELFF.

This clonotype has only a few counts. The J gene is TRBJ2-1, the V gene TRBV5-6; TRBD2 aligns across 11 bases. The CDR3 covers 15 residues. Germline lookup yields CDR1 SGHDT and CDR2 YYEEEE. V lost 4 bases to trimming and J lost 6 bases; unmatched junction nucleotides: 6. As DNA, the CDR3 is TGTGCCAGCAGCGATAGCGGGGGGGCCTCCAATGAGCAGTTCTTC. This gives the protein CASSDSGGASNEQFF.

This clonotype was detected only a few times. CDR3 in amino acids: CASSKGDSSYEQYF. In nucleotides, the CDR3 is TGCGCCAGCAGCAAAGGGGACAGCTCCTACGAGCAGTACTTC. The gene calls are TRBV5-1 and TRBJ2-7, with TRBD1 matching 7 bases. The CDR3 contains 14 residues. From germline, CDR1 is SGHRS and CDR2 YFSETQ. The ends lost 4 bases at V and 0 bases at J; junction bases unmatched: 4.

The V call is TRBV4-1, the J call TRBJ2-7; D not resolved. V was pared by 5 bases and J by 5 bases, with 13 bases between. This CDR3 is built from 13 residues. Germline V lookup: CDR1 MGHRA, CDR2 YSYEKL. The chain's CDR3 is CASSKVSGDEQYV. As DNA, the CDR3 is TGCGCCAGCAGCAAAGTGTCCGGAGACGAGCAGTACGTC.

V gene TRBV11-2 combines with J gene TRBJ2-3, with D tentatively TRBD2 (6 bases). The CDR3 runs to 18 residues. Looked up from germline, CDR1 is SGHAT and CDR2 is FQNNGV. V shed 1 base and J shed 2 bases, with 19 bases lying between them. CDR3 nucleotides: TGTGCCAGCAGCTTAGGACAGACCGGGACTCCTACCACAGATACGCAGTATTTT. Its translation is CASSLGQTGTPTTDTQYF.

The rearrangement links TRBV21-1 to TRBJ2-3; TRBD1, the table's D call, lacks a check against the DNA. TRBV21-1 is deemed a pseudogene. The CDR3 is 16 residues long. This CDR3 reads CASSKARGGVKDTQYF. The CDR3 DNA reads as TGTGCCAGCAGCAAAGCGAGAGGGGGCGTTAAAGATACGCAGTATTTT.

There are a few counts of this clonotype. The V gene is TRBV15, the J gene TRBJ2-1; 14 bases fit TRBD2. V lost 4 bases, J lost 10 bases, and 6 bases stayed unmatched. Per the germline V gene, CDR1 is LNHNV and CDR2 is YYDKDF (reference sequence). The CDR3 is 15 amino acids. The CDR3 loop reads CATSTGLAGGEEQFF. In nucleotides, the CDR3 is TGTGCCACCAGCACCGGACTAGCGGGAGGAGAAGAGCAGTTCTTC.

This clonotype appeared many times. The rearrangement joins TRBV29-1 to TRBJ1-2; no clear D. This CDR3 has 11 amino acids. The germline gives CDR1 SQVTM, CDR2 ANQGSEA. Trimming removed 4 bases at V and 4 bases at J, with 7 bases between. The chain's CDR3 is CSVAGSYGYTF. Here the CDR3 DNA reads TGCAGCGTTGCAGGTAGCTATGGCTACACCTTC.

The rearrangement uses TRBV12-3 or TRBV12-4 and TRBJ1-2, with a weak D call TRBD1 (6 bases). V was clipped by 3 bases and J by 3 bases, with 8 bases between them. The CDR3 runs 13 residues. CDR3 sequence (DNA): TGTGCCAGCAGTTTGGGGGGGCACTATGGCTACACCTTC. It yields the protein CASSLGGHYGYTF.

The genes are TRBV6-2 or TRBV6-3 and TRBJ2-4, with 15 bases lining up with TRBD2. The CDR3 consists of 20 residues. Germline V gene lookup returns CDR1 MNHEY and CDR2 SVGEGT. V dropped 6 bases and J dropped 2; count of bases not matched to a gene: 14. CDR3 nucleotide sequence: TGTGCCAGCAGCCCCCTCTTACCGGGACTAGCGGGAGGCCCCAAAAACATTCAGTACTTC. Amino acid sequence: CASSPLLPGLAGGPKNIQYF.

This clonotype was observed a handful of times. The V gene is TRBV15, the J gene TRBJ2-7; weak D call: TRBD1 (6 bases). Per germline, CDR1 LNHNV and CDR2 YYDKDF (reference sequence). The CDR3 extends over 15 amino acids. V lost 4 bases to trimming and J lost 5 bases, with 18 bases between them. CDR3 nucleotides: TGTGCCACCAGCATCTCAACAGGGAGTAGAGACGAGCAGTACTTC. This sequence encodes CATSISTGSRDEQYF.

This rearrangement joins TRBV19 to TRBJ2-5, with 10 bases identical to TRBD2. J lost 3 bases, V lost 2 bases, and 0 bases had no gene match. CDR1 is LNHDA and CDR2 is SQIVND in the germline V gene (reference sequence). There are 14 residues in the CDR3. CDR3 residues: CASSITSGKETQYF. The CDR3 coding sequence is TGTGCCAGTAGTATAACTAGCGGGAAAGAGACCCAGTACTTC.

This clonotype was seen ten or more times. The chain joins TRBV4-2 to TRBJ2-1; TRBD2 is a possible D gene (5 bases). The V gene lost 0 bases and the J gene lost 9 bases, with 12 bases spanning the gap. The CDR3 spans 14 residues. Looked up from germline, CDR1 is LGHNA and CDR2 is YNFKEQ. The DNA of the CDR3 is TGTGCCAGCAGCCAAGAACTAGACGTTCGTGAGCAGTTCTTC. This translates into CASSQELDVREQFF.

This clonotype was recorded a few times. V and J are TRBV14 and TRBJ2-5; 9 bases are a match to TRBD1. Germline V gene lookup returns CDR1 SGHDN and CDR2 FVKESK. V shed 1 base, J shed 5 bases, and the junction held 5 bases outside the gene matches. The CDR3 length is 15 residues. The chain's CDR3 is CASSQVRTGAETQYF. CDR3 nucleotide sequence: TGTGCCAGCAGCCAAGTAAGGACAGGGGCCGAGACCCAGTACTTC.

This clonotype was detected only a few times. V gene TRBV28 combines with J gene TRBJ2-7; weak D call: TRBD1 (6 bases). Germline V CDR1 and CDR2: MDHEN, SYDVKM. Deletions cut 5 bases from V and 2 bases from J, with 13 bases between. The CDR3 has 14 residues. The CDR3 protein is CASSPTGSPYEQYF. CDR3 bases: TGTGCCAGCAGTCCGACAGGAAGTCCCTACGAGCAGTACTTC.

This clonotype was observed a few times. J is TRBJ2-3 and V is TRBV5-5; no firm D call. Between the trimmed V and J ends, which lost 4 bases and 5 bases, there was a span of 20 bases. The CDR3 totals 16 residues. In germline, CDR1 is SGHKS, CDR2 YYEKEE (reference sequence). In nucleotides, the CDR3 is TGTGCCAGCAGCCCCGGAGCCCAGATCTTGTTAGATACGCAGTATTTT. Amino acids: CASSPGAQILLDTQYF.